The clone carrying this T cell receptor (beta chain) is medium-sized in the sample. Its antigen is currently unknown. These data belong to a study of metastatic and nonmetastatic thyroid tumors. Looking at the study overall: Thyroid patients, malignant and benign, had repertoires compared across blood and tumor or nodule tissue. General study points: In both blood and tumor samples, TCR beta diversity was reported significantly higher for malignant than benign nodules.

Every patient underwent thyroid surgery untreated. Original methodology: Building a distant-metastasis classifier for papillary thyroid cancer drew on CDR3 differences across clinicopathological groups. Using MiXCR, TCRdb re-called clones from the PCR reads. For this entry, the V and J calls and clone size follow TCRdb and not the study's own pipeline. The data show approximately 20,000 clones, 37% seen once. What was sequenced was tumor tissue. This TCR came from a female donor with papillary thyroid cancer or a benign thyroid nodule (not recorded which). Some clones in this sample may be carry-over from other donors' samples.

The CDR3 coding sequence is TGTGCCAGCACCCCACTACAGGGGAGAAAGACCGGGGAGCTGTTTTTT. Translated: CASTPLQGRKTGELFF. The V and J genes are TRBV6-1 and TRBJ2-2, with 7 bases lining up with TRBD1. V shed 7 bases and J 5 bases; nucleotides not matched to a gene: 13. Looked up from germline, CDR1 is MNHNS and CDR2 is SASEGT. This CDR3 comprises 16 residues.